Listed below are T cell receptor beta chains from one sample, sequenced in a study of Graves' ophthalmopathy and Graves' hyperthyroidism. TCRdb re-called the multiplex PCR reads with MiXCR, one entry per CDR3 protein. The sample holds about 370,000 distinct CDR3 sequences, roughly a sixth seen once. The sample consisted of peripheral blood. These receptors originate from an adult woman with stable Graves' hyperthyroidism. The CDR3 runs from the conserved cysteine through the conserved F or W. D genes are given only for firm matches. Some rows mark clone size as missing; the rest say once, few, many or name a class of expanded clone.

TRBJ2-7 | many | TRBV11-2 | TRBD1 | CASSSLSGTGAYEQYF | TGTGCCAGCAGCTCCTTATCCGGGACAGGGGCCTACGAGCAGTACTTC
TRBJ1-1 | many | TRBV28 | TRBD1 | CASMGTGGPREAFF | TGTGCCAGCATGGGGACAGGGGGCCCTAGGGAAGCTTTCTTT
TRBJ2-7 | many | TRBV7-2 | TRBD2 | CASSLSVRELHEQYF | TGTGCCAGCAGCTTAAGTGTGCGGGAGCTACACGAGCAGTACTTC
TRBJ1-5 | few | TRBV7-2 | NA | CASSFDNSNQPQHF | TGTGCCAGCAGCTTTGATAATAGCAATCAGCCCCAGCATTTT
TRBJ1-5 | many | TRBV12-3/TRBV12-4 | TRBD1 | CASSLNRGQPQHF | TGTGCCAGCAGTTTAAACAGGGGGCAGCCCCAGCATTTT
TRBJ1-1 | NA | TRBV6-1 | NA | CASKRDGARDEAFF | TGTGCCAGCAAACGCGATGGGGCGCGGGATGAAGCTTTCTTT
TRBJ1-1 | many | TRBV2 | NA | CASRTGPTEAFF | TGTGCCAGCAGGACAGGACCCACTGAAGCTTTCTTT
TRBJ2-7 | many | TRBV10-2 | NA | CASSATQGGEQYF | TGCGCCAGCAGTGCGACACAGGGAGGCGAGCAGTACTTC
TRBJ2-2 | many | TRBV5-1 | NA | CASSWGRANTGELFF | TGCGCCAGCAGCTGGGGACGGGCGAACACCGGGGAGCTGTTTTTT
TRBJ2-7 | many | TRBV6-5 | TRBD2 | CASSSIPGGLAGSEQYF | TGTGCCAGCAGTTCAATCCCGGGGGGACTAGCGGGAAGCGAGCAGTACTTC
TRBJ1-1 | many | TRBV20-1 | NA | CSARNPSGANTEAFF | TGCAGTGCTAGAAATCCATCGGGGGCAAACACTGAAGCTTTCTTT
TRBJ2-7 | many | TRBV12-5 | NA | CASGTPTSYEQYF | TGTGCTAGTGGTACCCCCACAAGCTACGAGCAGTACTTC
TRBJ1-1 | many | TRBV30 | NA | CAWSVSENTEAFF | TGTGCCTGGAGTGTATCCGAGAACACTGAAGCTTTCTTT
TRBJ1-5 | many | TRBV6-1 | NA | CASSERGGAGSNQPQHF | TGTGCCAGCAGTGAACGGGGGGGGGCTGGTAGCAATCAGCCCCAGCATTTT
TRBJ1-3 | NA | TRBV18 | NA | CASSPPPVSGNTIYF | TGTGCCAGCTCACCACCACCCGTCTCTGGAAACACCATATATTTT
TRBJ2-2 | few | TRBV20-1 | NA | CSAPGAPANTGELFF | TGCAGTGCCCCCGGGGCACCGGCGAACACCGGGGAGCTGTTTTTT
TRBJ1-1 | few | TRBV7-3 | NA | CASSLLGGTEAFF | TGTGCCAGCAGCTTATTGGGTGGGACTGAAGCTTTCTTT
TRBJ2-5 | few | TRBV5-1 | TRBD1 | CASSQNPQGAGETQYF | TGCGCCAGCAGCCAGAACCCACAGGGGGCGGGAGAGACCCAGTACTTC
TRBJ2-5 | many | TRBV28 | NA | CASSSMSLGETQYF | TGTGCCAGCAGTTCTATGTCCCTGGGGGAGACCCAGTACTTC
TRBJ2-7 | many | TRBV12-3/TRBV12-4 | NA | CASSAPGHYSYEQYF | TGTGCCAGCAGTGCCCCGGGACACTACTCCTACGAGCAGTACTTC
TRBJ1-2 | NA | TRBV30 | NA | CAWSVAGPQPNYGYTF | TGTGCCTGGAGTGTAGCGGGGCCTCAACCCAACTATGGCTACACCTTC
TRBJ1-1 | many | TRBV28 | NA | CARSENTEAFF | TGTGCCCGATCGGAGAACACTGAAGCTTTCTTT
TRBJ1-1 | many | TRBV6-5 | NA | CASSYSTRVLANTEAFF | TGTGCCAGCAGTTACTCGACGAGGGTTCTGGCGAACACTGAAGCTTTCTTT
TRBJ2-6 | many | TRBV7-2 | NA | CASSPWGGANVLTF | TGTGCCAGCAGCCCCTGGGGGGGGGCCAACGTCCTGACTTTC
TRBJ1-2 | many | TRBV18 | NA | CASSPEGHLNYGYTF | TGTGCCAGCTCACCAGAGGGACACCTTAACTATGGCTACACCTTC
TRBJ1-1 | many | TRBV11-1 | NA | CASSRPPPWVDNTEAFF | TGTGCCAGCAGCCGCCCTCCTCCCTGGGTGGATAACACTGAAGCTTTCTTT
TRBJ2-1 | NA | TRBV28 | NA | CASGEEERGRSVSYEQFF | TGTGCTAGTGGGGAGGAAGAAAGGGGCCGATCCGTCTCCTACGAGCAGTTCTTC
TRBJ1-2 | many | TRBV15 | NA | CATSRGTADGYTF | TGTGCCACCAGCAGAGGTACAGCGGACGGCTACACCTTC
TRBJ2-7 | NA | TRBV20-1 | NA | CSARGRERGYEQYF | TGCAGTGCTAGGGGAAGGGAAAGAGGCTACGAGCAGTACTTC
TRBJ1-1 | many | TRBV7-8 | NA | CASSLVVGGTEAFF | TGTGCCAGCAGCTTAGTGGTGGGGGGCACTGAAGCTTTCTTT
TRBJ2-7 | many | TRBV11-1 | TRBD2 | CASSLASLSGTSYEQYF | TGTGCCAGCAGCTTAGCCTCGCTTAGCGGGACTTCCTACGAGCAGTACTTC
TRBJ2-4 | few | TRBV6-1 | TRBD1 | CASSQGGAGTGVAKNIQYF | TGTGCCAGCAGTCAAGGTGGGGCCGGGACAGGCGTCGCCAAAAACATTCAGTACTTC
TRBJ2-3 | few | TRBV6-1 | NA | CASSPRARTTDTQYF | TGTGCCAGCAGTCCTCGCGCCCGAACCACAGATACGCAGTATTTT
TRBJ2-2 | many | TRBV7-6 | NA | CASSSPGTGELFF | TGTGCCAGCAGCTCGCCAGGGACCGGGGAGCTGTTTTTT
TRBJ2-7 | many | TRBV6-2/TRBV6-3 | NA | CASTRRRQGLSSSYEQYF | TGTGCCAGCACAAGGAGGCGGCAAGGTCTAAGTAGCTCCTACGAGCAGTACTTC
TRBJ1-2 | many | TRBV7-6 | TRBD1 | CASSQTGTGNYGYTF | TGTGCCAGCAGCCAAACCGGGACAGGGAACTATGGCTACACCTTC